One sample yielded the 23 T cell receptor beta chains listed below, sequenced in a study of blood T cell repertoires in COVID-19. TCRdb's copy holds only in-frame clones and misses some; the assay was immunoSEQ multiplex PCR. This table holds tens of thousands of clones, 70% to 85% found once. Sequenced: peripheral blood. The receptors derive from a man aged 70-80 years with acute or convalescent COVID-19.

This CDR3 reads CASSLAVMNIQYF. CDR3 sequence (DNA): TGTGCCAGCAGCTTGGCAGTTATGAACATTCAGTACTTC. The J gene is TRBJ2-4, the V gene TRBV7-3; D uncertain. The CDR3 length is 13 residues. The germline V gene encodes CDR1 SGHTA and CDR2 FQGTGA. V lost 3 bases and J 7 bases, leaving 10 bases between the germline ends.

The DNA for the CDR3 is TGTGCCAGCAGCGGTCTCGAGACCCAGTACTTC. As protein: CASSGLETQYF. The chain combines TRBV25-1 with TRBJ2-5; D unresolved. The CDR3 loop spans 11 amino acids. The germline V gene encodes CDR1 MGHDK and CDR2 SYGVNS. The V end lost 6 bases, the J end lost 5 bases, and 7 bases lay between the germline ends. Full variable domain (remainder filled in from reference TRBV25-1 and TRBJ2-5): EADIYQTPRYLVIGTGKKITLECSQTMGHDKMYWYQQDPGMELHLIHYSYGVNSTEKGDLSSESTVSRIRTEHFPLTLESARPSHTSQYLCASSGLETQYFGPGTRLLVL.

The rearrangement uses TRBV5-1 and TRBJ1-5; TRBD1 aligns across 8 bases. Germline V gene lookup returns CDR1 SGHRS and CDR2 YFSETQ. With 4 bases clipped from V and 3 bases from J, the junction kept 9 bases outside the gene matches. The CDR3 contains 16 residues. CDR3 in DNA: TGCGCCAGCAGCCCCGGACAGGGAGACCCCAATCAGCCCCAGCATTTT. It encodes CASSPGQGDPNQPQHF.

The rearrangement joins TRBV27 to TRBJ2-7; 7 bases are shared with TRBD1. V lost 2 bases and J lost 6; bases outside the gene matches: 7. This CDR3 is 14 amino acids long. The germline CDR1 and CDR2 sequences are MNHEY and SMNVEV (reference sequence). The CDR3 is CASSLKHGDSEQYF. In DNA form, the CDR3 reads TGTGCCAGCAGTTTAAAGCATGGGGACAGCGAGCAGTACTTC.

This clone turned up a few times. The chain's CDR3 is CACLTGRVTEAFF. CDR3 nucleotides: TGTGCCTGTCTGACAGGGCGGGTAACTGAAGCTTTCTTT. The V gene is TRBV30, the J gene TRBJ1-1, with TRBD1 matching 7 bases. Germline CDR1 GTSNPN, CDR2 SVGIG (reference sequence). With V trimmed by 6 bases and J by 5 bases, 9 bases remained unmatched. The CDR3 spans 13 residues.

The chain employs TRBV6-6 and TRBJ2-7; tentatively, D is TRBD2 (6 bases). Trimming removed 5 bases from V and 4 bases from J, with 12 bases in between. This CDR3 is built from 13 residues. Germline values: CDR1 MNHNY, CDR2 SVGAGI (reference sequence). The CDR3 protein is CASSRGREYEQYF. CDR3 nucleotide sequence: TGTGCCAGCAGTCGGGGGAGAGAGTACGAGCAGTACTTC.

The V gene is TRBV6-5, the J gene TRBJ2-3; TRBD2 matches at 9 bases. The CDR3 has 15 amino acids. Germline trimming cut 7 bases from V and 1 base from J; bases unmatched to any gene: 6. CDR1 is MNHEY and CDR2 is SVGAGI in the germline V gene. The CDR3 loop reads CASTVSGSGTDTQYF. The CDR3 nucleotides are TGTGCCAGCACCGTTAGCGGGAGCGGCACAGATACGCAGTATTTT.

The rearrangement joins TRBV7-3 to TRBJ2-2; 9 bases line up with TRBD1. The J segment lost 6 bases and the V segment lost 6 bases, leaving 8 bases of the junction unmatched. This CDR3 has 15 amino acids. The germline V gene has CDR1 SGHTA and CDR2 FQGTGA. CDR3 sequence (DNA): TGTGCCAGCAGTCGGGGGGACAGGGACGCCGGGGAGCTGTTTTTT. Residues: CASSRGDRDAGELFF.

This chain joins TRBV28 and TRBJ1-1, with a possible D match to TRBD1 (5 bases). The CDR3 extends over 13 amino acids. Germline V CDR1 and CDR2: MDHEN, SYDVKM. Between the trimmed V and J ends, which lost 5 bases and 3 bases, there was a span of 10 bases. The CDR3 sequence is CASSQGRDTEAFF. In nucleotides, the CDR3 is TGTGCCAGCAGTCAGGGCCGTGACACTGAAGCTTTCTTT. Supplemented by reference TRBV28 and TRBJ1-1, the full variable domain reads DVKVTQSSRYLVKRTGEKVFLECVQDMDHENMFWYRQDPGLGLRLIYFSYDVKMKEKGDIPEGYSVSREKKERFSLILESASTNQTSMYLCASSQGRDTEAFFGQGTRLTVV.

The V call is TRBV6-5, the J call TRBJ2-3; perhaps TRBD2 as D (6 bases). Germline V lookup: CDR1 MNHEY, CDR2 SVGAGI. There are 16 residues in the CDR3. V lost 4 bases, J lost 1 base, and 15 bases lay in between. The CDR3 protein is CASSSERDSGTDTQYF. CDR3 sequence (DNA): TGTGCCAGCAGTTCGGAAAGGGACTCCGGCACAGATACGCAGTATTTT.

This clone was counted only a few times. V and J are TRBV5-1 and TRBJ2-3; 11 bases line up with TRBD1. CDR1 is SGHRS and CDR2 is YFSETQ in the germline V gene. The V gene end was trimmed by 0 bases and the J gene end by 5 bases; junction bases not matched to a gene: 5. The CDR3 length is 16 residues. The CDR3 coding sequence is TGCGCCAGCAGCTTGGCTTGGACAGGGGGCAGAGATACGCAGTATTTT. The encoded protein is CASSLAWTGGRDTQYF.

The chain joins TRBV5-4 to TRBJ1-1, with D perhaps TRBD1 (6 bases). Trimming stripped 3 bases from V and 4 bases from J, with 7 bases between. There are 12 residues in the CDR3. From germline, CDR1 is SGHNT and CDR2 YYREEE (reference sequence). The CDR3: CASSSDSTEAFF. The CDR3 region has the DNA TGTGCCAGCAGCTCGGACAGCACTGAAGCTTTCTTT.

The chain combines TRBV12-3 or TRBV12-4 with TRBJ1-6; D is unclear. This CDR3 spans 12 amino acids. Trimming took off 6 bases at V and 14 bases at J, with 14 bases between the two ends. CDR3 in DNA: TGTGCCAGCAGCGGGGTGGGCGGGGCCCTCCACTTT. Translated, it gives CASSGVGGALHF.

The chain couples TRBV7-2 to TRBJ1-2; the D gene is possibly TRBD1 (5 bases). Germline V gives CDR1 SGHTA, CDR2 FQGNSA. The V gene lost 5 bases and the J gene lost 4 bases, with 17 bases spanning the gap. There are 15 residues in the CDR3. The CDR3, as DNA: TGTGCCAGCAGCACTACAGGAAGTGGGGTCTATGGCTACACCTTC. Encoded protein: CASSTTGSGVYGYTF.

The chain recombines TRBV5-1 with TRBJ1-4, with 8 bases fitting TRBD1. The ends lost 4 bases at V and 8 bases at J; junction bases unmatched: 7. CDR1 and CDR2 (germline): SGHRS, YFSETQ. The CDR3 spans 14 residues. This CDR3 is CASSPGTGGEKLFF. The CDR3 bases are TGCGCCAGCAGCCCAGGGACAGGAGGGGAAAAACTGTTTTTT.

The rearrangement joins TRBV14 to TRBJ1-4, with D unclear. The CDR3 is made up of 15 amino acids. Germline values: CDR1 SGHDN, CDR2 FVKESK. V was trimmed by 2 bases and J by 3 bases, leaving 10 bases between them. CDR3 coding DNA: TGTGCCAGCAGCCAAAGCCCGCCTGCTAATGAAAAACTGTTTTTT. Amino acids: CASSQSPPANEKLFF.

The V gene is TRBV29-1, the J gene TRBJ2-5, with 8 nucleotides matching TRBD2. V dropped 4 bases and J dropped 4; count of bases not matched to a gene: 5. The CDR3 is made up of 13 amino acids. Germline V CDR1 and CDR2: SQVTM, ANQGSEA. Here the CDR3 DNA reads TGCAGCGTTGCGACTGCGGGGGGAGAGACCCAGTACTTC. This translates into CSVATAGGETQYF.

J is TRBJ1-5 and V is TRBV21-1; the tabulated D call, TRBD1, remains unverified against the DNA. TRBV21-1 is a pseudogene locus. This CDR3 has 17 amino acids. The CDR3 DNA sequence: TGTGCCAGCAGCCCCAAGACAGGGGGCCATGACAATCAGCCCCAGCATTTT. Its translation: CASSPKTGGHDNQPQHF.

The chain combines TRBV28 with TRBJ1-1, with D maybe TRBD1 (5 bases). Between the trimmed V and J ends, which lost 5 bases and 1 base, there was a span of 14 bases. The CDR3 spans 15 residues. The germline CDR1 and CDR2 sequences are MDHEN and SYDVKM. The CDR3: CASSPGGHTNTEAFF. The CDR3 nucleotides are TGTGCCAGCAGTCCCGGCGGACATACGAACACTGAAGCTTTCTTT.

The V gene is TRBV21-1, the J gene TRBJ1-6. TRBV21-1 is reported as a pseudogene. The CDR3 is made up of 12 amino acids. The CDR3 nucleotides read TGTGCCATGGGGGGGCCCACTCCATATGTCCACTTT. It yields the protein CAMGGPTPYVHF.

The V call is TRBV21-1, the J call TRBJ2-7; TRBD1, the table's D call, was not compared with the DNA. TRBV21-1 is annotated as a pseudogene. This CDR3 comprises 14 residues. CDR3 DNA sequence: TGTGCCAGCAGCAAACGGGACACCCACTACGAGCAGTACTTC. It encodes CASSKRDTHYEQYF.

The rearrangement uses TRBV7-2 and TRBJ1-1, with TRBD1 matching 7 bases. V was pared by 5 bases and J by 4 bases, with 10 bases of the junction left unmatched. This CDR3 region has 15 residues. Germline lookup yields CDR1 SGHTA and CDR2 FQGNSA. CDR3 protein: CASSLSSTGSTEAFF. In DNA form, the CDR3 reads TGTGCCAGCAGCCTAAGCTCGACAGGGTCCACTGAAGCTTTCTTT.

The chain employs TRBV7-8 and TRBJ1-2, with unresolved D. Germline CDR1 and CDR2: SGHVS and FQNEAQ. This CDR3 has 13 amino acids. V lost 1 base and J 1 base, leaving 4 bases between the germline ends. The CDR3 nucleotides are TGTGCCAGCAGCTTAGACAGTAACTATGGCTACACCTTC. Its protein is CASSLDSNYGYTF.